The rows below give T cell receptor beta chains drawn from one sample of a study of blood T cells in healthy people across ages. MiXCR, applied by TCRdb to the 5' RACE reads, yields one record per CDR3 protein. The sample comprises about 1.7 million distinct CDR3 sequences, roughly 28% of which are singletons, and roughly 8% rests with the top ten. The specimen was blood. These receptors were taken from a woman in her 30s in good health. Each CDR3 is given without its conserved first and last residue.

V gene	J gene	CDR3 protein
TRBV5-1	TRBJ2-1	ASSLPAAEQF
TRBV20-1	TRBJ2-3	SARVSGRASSTDMQY
TRBV3-1	TRBJ1-2	ASSRGAPQESNYGYT
TRBV11-2	TRBJ1-1	ASSLGHSENTEAF
TRBV3-1	TRBJ2-1	ASSQNSGSSYNEQF
TRBV7-9	TRBJ2-1	ASSCEPGQGWRNEQF
TRBV7-2	TRBJ1-2	ASSLVRQRSGYT
TRBV15	TRBJ2-1	ATSRGGTVIYNEQF
TRBV12-3/TRBV12-4	TRBJ2-5	ASSLEQFEETQY
TRBV12-3/TRBV12-4	TRBJ1-3	ASTKDSVSGNTIY
TRBV7-9	TRBJ2-7	ASSRPMAAYYEQY
TRBV2	TRBJ2-1	ASSENSGGADEQL
TRBV7-2	TRBJ2-3	ASMVQSRAADTQY
TRBV7-9	TRBJ2-5	ASSLREYELY
TRBV5-1	TRBJ2-5	ASSPGTSRETQY
TRBV24-1	TRBJ2-2	ATGPSSPNTGELF
TRBV15	TRBJ1-1	ATSRDLDKGGEAF
TRBV7-2	TRBJ2-1	ASSLERGLYEQF
TRBV4-3	TRBJ1-2	ASSQDDPPGEYGYT
TRBV6-6	TRBJ2-7	ACSAGSSYEQY
TRBV2	TRBJ2-3	AEGVGPDTQY
TRBV20-1	TRBJ2-7	SAEDSSSYEQY
TRBV9	TRBJ2-7	ASSPTGGTYEQY
TRBV5-1	TRBJ2-1	ASSSPAVAGAATYEQD
TRBV6-6	TRBJ1-4	ASSPQFLALF
TRBV12-3/TRBV12-4	TRBJ2-7	ASSPGLGPYEQY
TRBV2	TRBJ2-3	AGEAQGADTQY
TRBV29-1	TRBJ2-5	SVGSLSGETQY
TRBV12-3/TRBV12-4	TRBJ1-2	ASSLDSLYGYT
TRBV6-1	TRBJ2-7	ASSGTGIYEQY
TRBV6-5	TRBJ1-5	ASSFAESQPQH
TRBV25-1	TRBJ2-3	ASSDPPSTDTQY
TRBV5-6	TRBJ2-2	ASSWGTLNTGELF
TRBV29-1	TRBJ2-1	SAYLSEQF
TRBV3-1	TRBJ2-3	ASSQGLRNTDTQY
TRBV7-3	TRBJ1-1	ASSQDRETEAF
TRBV7-2	TRBJ2-2	ASSWNLGTGELF
TRBV7-6	TRBJ2-1	ASSSPPGGRGNEQF
TRBV6-5	TRBJ1-2	ASRSLGGGGYT
TRBV3-1	TRBJ2-2	ASSWRVPGELF
TRBV2	TRBJ2-3	ASSEVVSTDTQY
TRBV7-9	TRBJ2-5	AGDRDSEETQY
TRBV28	TRBJ2-7	ASGARTGRIYGQY
TRBV12-3/TRBV12-4	TRBJ2-1	TSSFSGGAREQF
TRBV12-5	TRBJ1-1	ASEGARTEAF
TRBV5-1	TRBJ2-5	ASKDPARETQY
TRBV20-1	TRBJ2-7	SARGAGTGMMDEQY
TRBV7-3	TRBJ2-1	ASSLTYTSEQF
TRBV7-9	TRBJ2-1	ASSSRNSGRDEQF
TRBV12-3/TRBV12-4	TRBJ2-7	ASTQSGSYEQY
TRBV27	TRBJ1-2	ASSFRASSYGYT
TRBV4-3	TRBJ2-7	ASSQDVGDSYEQY
TRBV5-1	TRBJ1-5	ASSLEVGDQPQH
TRBV9	TRBJ2-3	ASSVVSGAGTQY
TRBV7-2	TRBJ2-7	TSSLGLSYEQY
TRBV12-3/TRBV12-4	TRBJ2-6	ASSPSLGAGTGMFYRANVLT
TRBV20-1	TRBJ2-3	SAPRALGPRGADTQY
TRBV28	TRBJ1-5	ASNPQNQPQH
TRBV5-1	TRBJ2-7	ASSTLRTADHEQY
TRBV12-3/TRBV12-4	TRBJ2-7	ACSLDRSPYEQY